The T cell receptor (beta chain) described here comes from a study of blood T cell repertoires in COVID-19. The CDR3 contains 13 residues. V lost 6 bases to trimming and J lost 6 bases; unmatched junction nucleotides: 4. The germline CDR1 and CDR2 sequences are MNHEY and SVGAGI. While infection was still active, Seattle patients were enrolled and then followed longitudinally. As originally analysed: Estimation of nucleated cell counts relied on the amplification of reference gene primers. Sequencing was performed with immunoSEQ multiplex PCR; in TCRdb, only in-frame clones are kept and a portion is missing. Clone size and V and J calls were adopted from that table, with D and trimming inferred from the DNA. Altogether fewer than 300,000 clones are present, 70% to 90% being singletons, with the ten largest covering over 5%.

The receptor's source is a woman aged 50 to 65 with COVID-19, enrolled during active disease. The genes are TRBV6-5 and TRBJ1-5; 8 bases map to TRBD1. Sequences were obtained from peripheral blood. This CDR3 is CASRAGGGQPQHF. In DNA form, the CDR3 reads TGTGCCAGCAGGGCAGGGGGCGGTCAGCCCCAGCATTTT.